The rows below give T cell receptor beta chains drawn from one sample of a study of cytomegalovirus exposure and HLA in healthy donors. TCRdb keeps only in-frame clones here, not all; method: immunoSEQ multiplex PCR. This sample yields 100,000 to 150,000 clones, of which about 80% are seen a single time; about a tenth belongs to the top ten. Sequenced input: PBMCs. The receptors come from a man aged 30 to 45 in good health and CMV-seropositive. Both conserved end residues are part of each CDR3. Each record gives: CDR3 protein, J gene, V gene.

cdr3_aa: CASRVRWGGQNTGELFF; j_call: TRBJ2-2; v_call: TRBV27
cdr3_aa: CASSLGGASAVEQYF; j_call: TRBJ2-7; v_call: TRBV7-2
cdr3_aa: CASGLRLAGGGNTGELFF; j_call: TRBJ2-2; v_call: TRBV12-5
cdr3_aa: CASSSKPLLMEGNQPQHF; j_call: TRBJ1-5; v_call: TRBV27
cdr3_aa: CASSSSHEQFF; j_call: TRBJ2-1; v_call: TRBV7-2
cdr3_aa: CASSLAASDNEQFF; j_call: TRBJ2-1; v_call: TRBV7-6
cdr3_aa: CASSLGQGAVGTQYF; j_call: TRBJ2-5; v_call: TRBV11-2
cdr3_aa: CASARGGQTSYEQYF; j_call: TRBJ2-7; v_call: TRBV27
cdr3_aa: CASRGRDRFTDTQYF; j_call: TRBJ2-3; v_call: TRBV10-2
cdr3_aa: CASSLDGRDFDEQYF; j_call: TRBJ2-7; v_call: TRBV7-8
cdr3_aa: CAWSGAGPQETQYF; j_call: TRBJ2-5; v_call: TRBV30
cdr3_aa: CASSELGDQPQHF; j_call: TRBJ1-5; v_call: TRBV2
cdr3_aa: CSVVQGNEKLFF; j_call: TRBJ1-4; v_call: TRBV29-1
cdr3_aa: CASSLGGQDSNGYTF; j_call: TRBJ1-2; v_call: TRBV5-1
cdr3_aa: CASSVAAGVSYNEQFF; j_call: TRBJ2-1; v_call: TRBV9
cdr3_aa: CASSPQGNQPQHF; j_call: TRBJ1-5; v_call: TRBV18